A selection of T cell receptor beta chains follows, all from one sample in a study of post-analysis software for immune sequencing data. A single record per CDR3 protein comes from TCRdb applying MiXCR to the PCR reads. The sample contains 500,000 to 600,000 distinct CDR3 sequences, roughly 47% of which appear only once. The sequenced sample was blood. The origin of the receptors is a girl between 5 and 17 years old with multiple sclerosis. The CDR3 runs from the conserved cysteine through the conserved F or W. Each record gives: clone size, J gene, CDR3 length, D gene, V gene, CDR3 DNA, CDR3 protein. A D gene is named only where the DNA matches it firmly. Size values are once, few and many counts, or a class for expanded clones, and some rows have none.

abundance: .; j_gene: TRBJ1-2; len: 13; d_gene: TRBD1; v_gene: TRBV29-1; CDR3nt: TGCAGCGCACGACAGGGAGAGTTCTATGGCTACACCTTC; CDR3aa: CSARQGEFYGYTF
abundance: few; j_gene: TRBJ1-5; len: 14; d_gene: .; v_gene: TRBV6-6; CDR3nt: TGTGCCAGCAGGACGACAGAACCTGGGTGGCCCCAGCATTTT; CDR3aa: CASRTTEPGWPQHF
abundance: few; j_gene: TRBJ2-6; len: 17; d_gene: TRBD1; v_gene: TRBV7-7; CDR3nt: TGTGCTAGCAGCTTCGGACAGGGCGAAACTGGGGCCAACGTCCTGACTTTC; CDR3aa: CASSFGQGETGANVLTF
abundance: .; j_gene: TRBJ1-2; len: 15; d_gene: .; v_gene: TRBV6-5; CDR3nt: TGTGCCACTAACGCAGGGGAGGGCAGTTCCTATGGCTACACCTTC; CDR3aa: CATNAGEGSSYGYTF
abundance: few; j_gene: TRBJ2-5; len: 13; d_gene: TRBD1; v_gene: TRBV27; CDR3nt: TGTGCCTCCAGAGTCGGACAGGGAGAGACCCAGTACTTC; CDR3aa: CASRVGQGETQYF
abundance: once; j_gene: TRBJ2-4; len: 19; d_gene: .; v_gene: TRBV10-3; CDR3nt: TGTGCCATCAGTGAGTCGATTATCTGGGCCGATGGGGCCAAAAACATTCAGTACTTC; CDR3aa: CAISESIIWADGAKNIQYF
abundance: .; j_gene: TRBJ2-3; len: 15; d_gene: TRBD2; v_gene: TRBV12-3/TRBV12-4; CDR3nt: TGTGCCAGCAGGTTTACTAGCGGGGGGGCTGATACGCAGTATTTT; CDR3aa: CASRFTSGGADTQYF
abundance: .; j_gene: TRBJ2-3; len: 15; d_gene: .; v_gene: TRBV29-1; CDR3nt: TGCAGCGTTGCTGCAATGACTCGGGCAAGGGATACGCAGTATTTT; CDR3aa: CSVAAMTRARDTQYF
abundance: few; j_gene: TRBJ2-1; len: 14; d_gene: .; v_gene: TRBV7-8; CDR3nt: TGTGCCAGCAGCACCTCGGGGCAGGGCTATGAGCAGTTCTTC; CDR3aa: CASSTSGQGYEQFF
abundance: .; j_gene: TRBJ2-3; len: 15; d_gene: .; v_gene: TRBV5-1; CDR3nt: TGCGCCAGCAGCTTGCGTGAGGCAGGCACAGATACGCAGTATTTT; CDR3aa: CASSLREAGTDTQYF
abundance: .; j_gene: TRBJ2-1; len: 16; d_gene: TRBD2; v_gene: TRBV7-2; CDR3nt: TGTGCCAGCAGCTTAATACCTAGCGGGAGCGGATATGAGCAGTTCTTC; CDR3aa: CASSLIPSGSGYEQFF
abundance: .; j_gene: TRBJ1-5; len: 14; d_gene: TRBD1; v_gene: TRBV20-1; CDR3nt: TGCAGTGCTAGGACCGGGACAGGGGTCCAGCCCCAGCATTTT; CDR3aa: CSARTGTGVQPQHF
abundance: few; j_gene: TRBJ2-3; len: 18; d_gene: .; v_gene: TRBV15; CDR3nt: TGTGCCACCAGCAGAGCCCCCTTAAGGGGGGGGGTCCCAGATACGCAGTATTTT; CDR3aa: CATSRAPLRGGVPDTQYF